This TCR beta chain was documented in a study of metastatic and nonmetastatic thyroid tumors. TCRdb re-called the PCR reads with MiXCR. The sample shows around 22,000 clones, approximately 11% of them seen only once. There were no patients who had received any treatment before thyroid surgery. The table lists this clone with many counts. The CDR3 has 15 residues. Germline loops: CDR1 ENHRY, CDR2 SYGVKD. With V trimmed by 5 bases and J by 8 bases, 10 bases remained unmatched. The rearrangement uses TRBV10-3 and TRBJ2-1; 9 bases map to TRBD2. The sequence derives from a female donor with papillary thyroid cancer or a benign thyroid nodule (not recorded which). Some clones in this sample may be carry-over from other donors' samples. Sequencing was carried out using blood. CDR3 amino acids: CAISSRTSERDEQFF. CDR3 DNA sequence: TGTGCCATCAGTTCTCGGACTAGCGAGCGCGATGAGCAGTTCTTC.